One and the same sample provided the 8 T cell receptor beta chains below, sequenced in a study of shared clonotypes between healthy human individuals. Profiling relied on immunoSEQ multiplex PCR, and the TCRdb table lists in-frame clones only, not all of them. This sample has some 2,100,000 clones; approximately 96% occur once, and the top ten carry more than 0.1%. Source material: naive CD4+ T cells sorted from blood. Subset reported: CD45RA+ positively selected. Receptors originate from a man aged 18 to 35 in good health.

V usage is TRBV18 and J usage is TRBJ1-4; 12 bases match TRBD1. In germline, CDR1 is KGHSH, CDR2 LQKENI. With V trimmed by 4 bases and J by 3 bases, 12 bases remained unmatched. There are 19 residues in the CDR3. CDR3 in amino acids: CASSQTGTGGGDANEKLFF. CDR3 nucleotide sequence: TGTGCCAGCTCACAGACCGGGACAGGGGGCGGAGATGCTAATGAAAAACTGTTTTTT.

The chain is built from TRBV6-6 and TRBJ1-4; no clear D gene. Germline V gene sequence: CDR1 MNHNY, CDR2 SVGAGI (reference sequence). The CDR3 has 16 amino acids. V was shortened by 6 bases and J by 7 bases, with 21 bases between the two germline ends. The CDR3 bases are TGTGCCAGCAGAGACGACCTACCCCGGTTGAGTGAAAAACTGTTTTTT. Its protein product is CASRDDLPRLSEKLFF.

Worth noting for this clone: The sample has other DNA sequences that encode this CDR3 too. The V gene is TRBV18, the J gene TRBJ2-7, with D tentatively TRBD2 (6 bases). The CDR3 covers 14 residues. V shed 6 bases and J shed 0 bases, with 12 bases lying between them. The germline CDR1 and CDR2 sequences are KGHSH and LQKENI. CDR3 sequence reads: CASSPGTPSYEQYF. Written as DNA, the CDR3 is TGTGCCAGCTCTCCCGGGACTCCCTCCTACGAGCAGTACTTC.

This chain links TRBV30 with TRBJ2-7; D remains unclear. There are 11 residues in the CDR3. V was trimmed by 7 bases and J by 3 bases, leaving 10 bases between them. The germline CDR1 and CDR2 sequences are GTSNPN and SVGIG (reference sequence). CDR3 region: CASKTDYEQYF. The CDR3 coding sequence is TGTGCCTCCAAAACAGACTACGAGCAGTACTTC. Full variable domain (outside the CDR3, taken from reference TRBV30 and TRBJ2-7): SQTIHQWPATLVQPVGSPLSLECTVEGTSNPNLYWYRQAAGRGLQLLFYSVGIGQISSEVPQNLSASRPQDRQFILSSKKLLLSDSGFYLCASKTDYEQYFGPGTRLTVT.

This chain uses TRBV10-3 with TRBJ2-7; D call uncertain. The CDR3 covers 14 residues. V was cut by 3 bases and J by 3 bases, with 12 bases left in between. The germline gives CDR1 ENHRY, CDR2 SYGVKD. CDR3 amino acids: CAISDGSILYEQYF. CDR3 DNA sequence: TGTGCCATCAGTGATGGATCCATCCTCTACGAGCAGTACTTC.

On this clone itself: Distinct nucleotide sequences in the sample also encode this CDR3. The chain is built from TRBV7-2 and TRBJ2-3; the D gene is possibly TRBD1 (5 bases). V lost 2 bases to trimming and J lost 1 base, with 10 bases between them. The CDR3 runs to 15 residues. Germline V lookup: CDR1 SGHTA, CDR2 FQGNSA. The CDR3 is CASSLRGRGTDTQYF. The CDR3 nucleotides are TGTGCCAGCAGCTTAAGGGGCAGGGGCACAGATACGCAGTATTTT. The whole variable domain, filled in from reference TRBV7-2 and TRBJ2-3, reads GAGVSQSPSNKVTEKGKDVELRCDPISGHTALYWYRQSLGQGLEFLIYFQGNSAPDKSGLPSDRFSAERTGGSVSTLTIQRTQQEDSAVYLCASSLRGRGTDTQYFGPGTRLTVL.

The rearrangement joins TRBV30 to TRBJ2-7, with no clear D. CDR3 length: 14 residues. Germline CDR1 GTSNPN, CDR2 SVGIG (reference sequence). With 4 bases removed from V and 1 base from J, the gap between germline ends came to 14 bases. The CDR3: CAWNFDGLSYEQYF. CDR3 DNA sequence: TGTGCCTGGAACTTCGACGGGCTATCCTACGAGCAGTACTTC.

The chain carries TRBV6-1 and TRBJ1-2; D possibly corresponds to TRBD1 (5 bases). V lost 3 bases to trimming and J lost 2 bases, with 13 bases between them. Germline V lookup: CDR1 MNHNS, CDR2 SASEGT. This CDR3 is built from 15 residues. The CDR3 spells CASSDTGRGNYGYTF. CDR3 nucleotide sequence: TGTGCCAGCAGTGATACGGGGAGGGGAAACTATGGCTACACCTTC.